What follows describes a single T cell receptor beta chain. Its antigen is currently not known. Within one base of it there is no much larger clone, and no base qualities were kept. The data belong to a study of Ad26.COV2.S vaccination and SARS-CoV-2 variants (dated by TCRdb to 2020 to 2023). About the full investigation: Vaccine-arm donors came from COV1001, a multicentre, randomized, double-blind, placebo-controlled phase I-IIa trial of Ad26.COV2.S in healthy adults. Dosing of Ad26.COV2.S was intramuscular, at either 5x10^10 or 1x10^11 viral particles, delivered as one shot or as two shots spaced 56 days apart. TCRbeta repertoire sequencing was used to assess the specificity and breadth of SARS-CoV-2-reactive T cell receptors after Ad26.COV2.S vaccination. The TCR-sequenced set comprised approximately 32 samples: approximately 20 Ad26.COV2.S vaccine recipients, 5 placebo recipients and 8 SARS-CoV-2 convalescent individuals. Participants in the trial were split at random into five groups of five each, receiving low-dose or high-dose Ad26.COV2.S once or twice, or else placebo on both occasions. Investigators remained blinded to trial group allocation during experiments and outcome assessment.

The treatment or condition label on this specimen signifies: 15 to 20 received Ad26.COV2.S at low or high dose, single or two shots; a few received placebo; per-sample allocation not given. For vaccine and placebo recipients, repertoires were sequenced using samples collected on day 63 after the first injection. Between 29 July and 7 August 2020, Cohort 1b enrolled 20 to 30 adults aged 18-55 years at one site in Boston, USA. Ad26.COV2.S was a replication-incompetent adenovirus type 26 vector that expressed a prefusion-stabilized SARS-CoV-2 spike protein derived from the original Wuhan strain. TCRbeta CDR3 regions were sequenced with the immunoSEQ Assay. After extraction, genomic DNA underwent amplification by bias-controlled multiplex PCR, followed by high-throughput sequencing. For the original study's pipeline: To quantify the absolute abundance of every unique TCRbeta CDR3 region, sequences were collapsed and filtered. T cell fraction was estimated by normalizing TCRbeta template counts to usable DNA, which was measured by amplifying reference genes present in all nucleated cells. Repertoire TCRs were annotated as SARS-CoV-2-specific when V gene, CDR3 amino acid sequence and J gene were exactly matched to a known reactive TCR set. The reference SARS-CoV-2 TCR set was obtained from MIRA and was filtered for enrichment in COVID-19-positive ImmuneCODE repertoires, whereby public or cross-reactive TCRs were removed. Based on the MIRA antigens, annotated TCRs were further analysed at the level of specific ORF or position within ORF. Breadth was defined as annotated unique rearrangements over total unique productive rearrangements; depth was the summed frequency of those rearrangements. Group comparisons of TCR breadth used two-sided Wilcoxon rank-sum tests. Sourced from immuneACCESS, this table was stored by TCRdb with only in-frame sequences that have V and J called. A share of the clones is absent; for the studies checked, an unresolved V gene accounts for under half, and the remainder has no known explanation. That table supplies the V and J calls and clone size; D and trimming were determined from the DNA. The sample table shows about 410,000 clones, and about 88% are seen once. The top ten constitute under 4% of the sample.

The full study reports these points: The authors noted that total T cell responses may have been underestimated by the TCR breadth and depth analyses. The study was not powered to compare responses between vaccine doses or regimens. After vaccination, substantial breadth of spike-specific CD8+ and CD4+ T cell responses was reported. Comparable non-spike TCR breadth was observed between vaccine and placebo recipients, consistent with only spike being contained in the vaccine. Ad26.COV2.S recipients had higher spike-specific TCR breadth than placebo recipients (P = 0.0014).

Unmatched junction bases come to 6, with V trimmed by 6 bases and J by 3 bases. The CDR3, cysteine through phenylalanine, is 15 amino acids long. Only the CDR3 DNA stays, 45 bases, in frame from base 1. The germline V gene encodes CDR1 MNHEY and CDR2 SVGAGI. This receptor was identified in a person aged 18-60 years who received the Ad26.COV2.S COVID-19 vaccine or a placebo. The rearranged segments are TRBV6-5 and TRBJ1-5; TRBD1 fits 9 bases in the junction. The sequences come from peripheral blood, collected in a trial of Ad26.COV2.S vaccine versus placebo. This receptor carries the CDR3 CASSDGTGLNQPQHF. The nucleotides read TGTGCCAGCAGCGACGGGACAGGGCTCAATCAGCCCCAGCATTTT.